This T cell receptor beta chain is from a study of blood T cell repertoires in COVID-19. At the level of the study: Nucleic acid was either cDNA or gDNA, and it came from T cells, B-cell-depleted T cells, or PBMCs.

Germline CDR1 reads LGHNA; CDR2 reads YSLEER. V was pared by 0 bases and J by 0 bases, with 8 bases between. This CDR3 comprises 15 residues. Authors' methods: Scientists estimated how many nucleated cells there were by amplifying reference gene primers. Data came from immunoSEQ multiplex PCR; TCRdb stores just in-frame clones and leaves some out. Clone size and V and J calls were adopted from that table, with D and trimming inferred from the DNA. The table records fewer than 500,000 clones, around 87% of them present only once. The age range of participants was 18 to 89 years, with residence in about 25 US areas. Assignment of participants to cohorts was predicated upon participant-reported clinical history.

The source of this sequence is a woman under 40 with acute COVID-19. Sequenced: PBMCs or T cells enriched from blood (not recorded which). The V call is TRBV4-3, the J call TRBJ1-2, with D unresolved. The DNA for the CDR3 is TGCGCCAGCAGCCAAGATATAGCGCCTAACTATGGCTACACCTTC. It translates to CASSQDIAPNYGYTF.